Detailed here is one T cell receptor (beta chain). This clone has just a few counts. Its specific antigen is unknown. Per-base qualities were not stored, and no clone one base away is much larger. The entry originates in a study of cytotoxic CD8 clonotypes in ibrutinib-treated CLL (dated by TCRdb to the early 2020s). As for the study more broadly: The cohort had around twelve relapsed/refractory and around 16 treatment-naive patients; under 18 were IGHV unmutated. An average of around 250,000 productive templates and 80,000 to 95,000 productive rearrangements was obtained per sample. Of the approximately 90 people in the trial, around 26 had longitudinal samples available. Responses were partial in 24 patients and complete in 2; after median approximately 67 months follow-up, about 14 stayed in remission and about twelve progressed. Response samples were taken after a median of approximately a year on treatment, ranging from about 6 to 40 months. Cryopreserved peripheral blood mononuclear cells were obtained prior to treatment, at the time of response, and at either disease progression or sustained remission. Every remission and progressive disease sample was obtained while ibrutinib was still being received by the patients. What the research found in general, with its limitations: Public clonotypes were rare and either contracted or stayed stable during treatment, and the rise in clonality at ibrutinib response reflected the expansion of private clonotypes. An increase in clonality was observed at ibrutinib response, with clonality remaining stable during sustained remission and falling back toward baseline at progression. Baseline clonality was found to be higher than that of age-matched healthy donors and was strongly correlated with circulating CD8+ T-cell counts. Sampling times were not matched between sustained-remission and progressing patients, and lymph node repertoires were not studied.

Each clonotype received, on average, around 9.6x coverage in deep resolution sequencing performed on a MiSeq, where the target depth lay between 1 in 1 million and 1 in 200,000 T cells. TCR beta libraries were generated with the immunoSEQ hsTCRB Kit. On the authors' methods: Data were analyzed with ImmunoSEQ Data Assistant and ImmunoSEQ Analyzer, with V, D and J genes assigned per IMGT definitions. Clonality, which ranges from 0 to 1, was calculated as one minus the normalized Shannon entropy of productive rearrangement frequencies. Only overrepresented clonotypes making up at least 0.05% of each patient's repertoire were included in the public clonotype analysis. Some 12 age-matched healthy donor repertoires from immuneACCESS served as clonality controls. Drawn from immuneACCESS, this table holds only the in-frame rearrangements with V and J called that TCRdb kept. Clones are partly lost; checked studies trace under half to an unresolved V gene and leave the rest unexplained. V and J calls and clone size are copied from that table; D and trimming were computed from the DNA. Within this sample are 45,000 or so clones, with roughly three fifths of them counted one time only. Clones ranked in the top ten supply around 30% of the sample.

The meaning of the sample's time point label: roughly 23 months on ibrutinib. For TCR beta library preparation, around 2 micrograms of genomic DNA were isolated from cryopreserved PBMCs. Longitudinal blood samples from CLL patients receiving ibrutinib monotherapy were subjected to high-throughput TCR beta sequencing. The patients took part in an open-label, single-center phase 2 trial of ibrutinib monotherapy. CDR1 and CDR2, looked up from the germline V gene, are MGHRA and YSYEKL. The CDR3 numbers 16 residues from cysteine through phenylalanine. Solely the CDR3 DNA is kept, with 48 bases framed from the first base. The junction shows trimming of 1 base on V and 5 bases on J, plus 16 bases between the germline ends.

Sequencing used PBMCs, obtained after 24 months of ibrutinib treatment. The clonotype was recovered from a human donor with chronic lymphocytic leukemia. The V and J segments used are TRBV4-1 and TRBJ2-3, with an unclear D gene assignment. The nucleotide sequence is given as TGCGCCAGCAGCCAAGTCCCCCTAGGGATAGGAGATACGCAGTATTTT. Translated, this gives CASSQVPLGIGDTQYF.